The 21 T cell receptor beta chains reported below all come from one sample, sequenced in a study of identical twins. MiXCR was run by TCRdb on the 5' RACE reads, yielding one entry per CDR3 protein. The table records just under 550,000 distinct CDR3 sequences, 12% to 15% of them present only once. These data are also associated with another study on yellow fever vaccine responses in identical twins.

What was sequenced was CD4+ T cells sorted from blood. These receptors were collected from a woman between 18 and 29 years old in good health.

This clonotype has just a few counts. The chain uses TRBV27 and TRBJ2-7; the D call may be TRBD1 or TRBD2 (5 bases each). Germline CDR1 is MNHEY and CDR2 is SMNVEV (reference sequence). The V end lost 8 bases, the J end lost 0 bases, and 26 bases lay between the germline ends. The CDR3 is made up of 18 amino acids. Here the CDR3 DNA reads TGTGCCAGCGGCCCGACAGTAGGGTTTGGCGGGCCCTCCTACGAGCAGTACTTC. Protein product: CASGPTVGFGGPSYEQYF.

There are a few counts of this clonotype. V and J are TRBV20-1 and TRBJ2-3, with D perhaps given as TRBD1 or TRBD2 (6 bases each). In germline, CDR1 is DFQATT, CDR2 SNEGSKA (reference sequence). This CDR3 has 13 residues. Trimming took 2 bases from V and 2 from J, leaving 8 bases between them. The CDR3 DNA follows: TGCAGTGCTAGATGGGGGGCCACAGATACGCAGTATTTT. Protein product: CSARWGATDTQYF.

This clonotype was seen more than once but under ten times. The chain recombines TRBV4-1 with TRBJ2-6; 9 nucleotides line up with TRBD2. The J segment lost 0 bases and the V segment lost 3 bases, leaving 9 bases of the junction unmatched. The CDR3 covers 19 residues. CDR1 is MGHRA, CDR2 YSYEKL, per germline. The chain's CDR3 is CASSQGAGGVISGANVLTF. CDR3 DNA: TGCGCCAGCAGCCAGGGAGCGGGAGGAGTCATCTCTGGGGCCAACGTCCTGACTTTC.

V usage is TRBV6-2 or TRBV6-3 and J usage is TRBJ2-7; possibly TRBD2 for D (6 bases). Germline CDR1 and CDR2: MNHEY and SVGEGT. Trimming left V 6 bases short and J 4 bases short, with 19 bases between. CDR3 length equals 15 residues. The CDR3 spells CASSHQDAGRYEQYV. The CDR3 DNA reads as TGTGCCAGCAGCCACCAGGACGCGGGACGTTACGAGCAGTACGTC.

The sample holds a few counts of this clonotype. The V gene is TRBV6-1, the J gene TRBJ2-3; 10 bases are a match to TRBD1. Germline loops: CDR1 MNHNS, CDR2 SASEGT. This CDR3 spans 18 amino acids. Losses at the gene ends were 5 bases for V and 1 base for J; bases not matched to a gene: 12. The DNA of the CDR3 is TGTGCCAGCAGTCCCATGTTCCCAGACAGGGGGCGCACAGATACGCAGTATTTT. As protein: CASSPMFPDRGRTDTQYF.

This clonotype was observed a handful of times. The V gene is TRBV11-3, the J gene TRBJ1-1; TRBD1 aligns across 7 bases. The CDR3 spans 13 residues. In germline, CDR1 is SGHNT, CDR2 YENEEA. Trimming took 5 bases from V and 6 from J; bases not matched to a gene: 6. The CDR3 here is CASSHDREAEAFF. Here the CDR3 DNA reads TGTGCCAGCAGCCACGACAGGGAGGCTGAAGCTTTCTTT.

CDR3 protein: CASSLSRQGANEQFF. CDR3 nucleotides: TGTGCCAGCAGCTTGTCGAGACAGGGGGCAAATGAGCAGTTCTTC. The chain joins TRBV5-5 to TRBJ2-1; 10 positions match TRBD1. The CDR3 extends over 15 amino acids. V trimming: 1 base; J trimming: 7 bases; junction bases outside the gene matches: 5. The germline V gene encodes CDR1 SGHKS and CDR2 YYEKEE (reference sequence).

There are a few counts of this clonotype. This chain links TRBV3-1 with TRBJ2-7; D gene uncertain. V gave up 2 bases and J gave up 3 bases, with 5 bases separating them. CDR3 length: 12 residues. CDR1 LGHDT and CDR2 YNNKEL come from the germline V gene (reference sequence). The CDR3 coding sequence is TGTGCCAGCAGCCAAAGGGTCTACGAGCAGTACTTC. It encodes CASSQRVYEQYF.

There are a few counts of this clonotype. The V and J genes are TRBV3-1 and TRBJ2-1; unclear D gene. The germline V gene encodes CDR1 LGHDT and CDR2 YNNKEL (reference sequence). V shed 1 base and J shed 2 bases, with 9 bases lying between them. This CDR3 is built from 15 residues. Here the CDR3 reads CASSQVGFPYNEQFF. The CDR3 DNA reads TGTGCCAGCAGCCAAGTGGGGTTCCCCTACAATGAGCAGTTCTTC.

V usage is TRBV29-1 and J usage is TRBJ1-1, with no clear D. The CDR3 runs to 11 residues. CDR1 is SQVTM, CDR2 ANQGSEA, per germline. V was shortened by 4 bases and J by 5 bases, with 8 bases between the two germline ends. For the CDR3, the DNA is TGCAGCGTTGCGGGCGAAACTGAAGCTTTCTTT. It codes for CSVAGETEAFF.

V usage is TRBV20-1 and J usage is TRBJ2-3; D is undetermined. Deletions cut 0 bases from V and 3 bases from J, with 13 bases between. CDR3 length: 15 residues. Germline-derived CDR1 and CDR2 are DFQATT and SNEGSKA (reference sequence). The CDR3 region is CSARDYRLPTDTQYF. CDR3 DNA sequence: TGCAGTGCTAGAGACTATCGGCTCCCGACAGATACGCAGTATTTT.

The J gene is TRBJ2-3, the V gene TRBV24-1; 7 bases are shared with TRBD1. The germline V gene has CDR1 KGHDR and CDR2 SFDVKD. The CDR3 runs to 16 residues. J gave up 3 bases and V 4 bases, and 9 bases lay outside the gene matches. CDR3 amino acids: CATSDRGTEGTDTQYF. The CDR3 bases are TGTGCCACCAGTGACAGAGGGACAGAAGGGACAGATACGCAGTATTTT.

CDR3 region: CACSSSIQGGEQYV. The CDR3 DNA reads TGTGCCTGCAGTTCCAGCATCCAGGGCGGGGAGCAGTACGTC. The rearrangement uses TRBV12-3 or TRBV12-4 and TRBJ2-7; either TRBD1 or TRBD2 may supply D (5 bases each). The CDR3 runs to 14 residues.

The chain joins TRBV2 to TRBJ2-2; D is unresolved. Per the germline V gene, CDR1 is SNHLY and CDR2 is FYNNEI. V lost 4 bases and J lost 0, with 9 bases in between. The CDR3 length is 15 residues. CDR3 amino acids: CASSAPSPNTGELFF. For the CDR3, the DNA is TGTGCCAGCAGTGCACCCAGTCCGAACACCGGGGAGCTGTTTTTT.

The chain joins TRBV25-1 to TRBJ2-3; 8 bases line up with TRBD1. The CDR3 spans 13 residues. V was pared by 2 bases and J by 10 bases, with 5 bases of the junction left unmatched. CDR1 and CDR2 from the germline V gene are MGHDK and SYGVNS. Here the CDR3 DNA reads TGTGCCAGCAGTGAACCGGACAGGGATCCGCAGTATTTT. Amino acids: CASSEPDRDPQYF.

The CDR3 spells CASSHDTGGYGYTF. CDR3 sequence (DNA): TGTGCCAGCAGCCACGATACAGGGGGCTATGGCTACACCTTC. This rearrangement joins TRBV3-1 to TRBJ1-2; 8 positions match TRBD1. CDR1 LGHDT and CDR2 YNNKEL come from the germline V gene (reference sequence). The V and J ends lost 3 bases and 4 bases, in that order; junction bases with no gene match: 4. The CDR3 runs 14 residues.

This clonotype was seen only a few times. V and J are TRBV5-1 and TRBJ2-7; 15 positions agree with TRBD2. Germline assignment: CDR1 SGHRS and CDR2 YFSETQ. With V trimmed by 4 bases and J by 0 bases, 8 bases remained unmatched. The CDR3 contains 18 residues. The CDR3 DNA reads TGCGCCAGCAGCCCGGGGGGGACTAGCGGGAGGATCTCCTACGAGCAGTACTTC. This codes for CASSPGGTSGRISYEQYF.

This clonotype was seen a few times. This chain connects TRBV28 to TRBJ2-1; 7 bases match TRBD2. The V gene's germline CDR1 is MDHEN and CDR2 SYDVKM. Trimming removed 3 bases from V and 5 bases from J; junction bases left unmatched: 7. The CDR3 runs 15 residues. The CDR3 loop is CASSLGGTFNNEQFF. In nucleotides, the CDR3 is TGTGCCAGCAGTTTGGGGGGGACTTTTAACAATGAGCAGTTCTTC.

The chain employs TRBV7-6 and TRBJ2-7, with TRBD2 matching over 10 bases. Germline loops: CDR1 SGHVS, CDR2 FNYEAQ. The CDR3 loop spans 14 amino acids. V gave up 6 bases and J gave up 6 bases; unmatched junction bases: 8. For the CDR3, the DNA is TGTGCCAGCAGTCCTATAGCGGGAGGCGGCGAGCAGTACTTC. It translates to CASSPIAGGGEQYF. The variable domain in full, with the rest retrieved from reference TRBV7-6 and TRBJ2-7, is GAGVSQSPRYKVTKRGQDVALRCDPISGHVSLYWYRQALGQGPEFLTYFNYEAQQDKSGLPNDRFSAERPEGSISTLTIQRTEQRDSAMYRCASSPIAGGGEQYFGPGTRLTVT.

The table lists this clonotype with a few counts. CDR3 in amino acids: CASSHGKTEAFF. As DNA, the CDR3 is TGTGCCAGCAGCCACGGGAAAACTGAAGCTTTCTTT. This chain joins TRBV3-1 and TRBJ1-1; the D is unclear. The V end was cut by 3 bases, the J end by 5 bases, with 7 bases between. CDR1 and CDR2 (germline): LGHDT, YNNKEL (reference sequence). This CDR3 is 12 amino acids long.

The rearrangement links TRBV7-2 to TRBJ2-5; 9 nucleotides match TRBD2. Losses at the gene ends were 3 bases for V and 5 bases for J; bases not matched to a gene: 10. Germline CDR1 and CDR2: SGHTA and FQGNSA. The CDR3 loop spans 16 amino acids. CDR3 region: CASSFRLRGGGETQYF. The DNA of the CDR3 is TGTGCCAGCAGCTTCCGCCTGCGGGGGGGCGGTGAGACCCAGTACTTC.